This T cell receptor (beta chain) was identified in a study of CXCR3-negative and CXCR3-positive naive CD8 T cells (dated 2019 in TCRdb). Broadly, across the study: In total, about 150 million TRB reads were obtained, corresponding to roughly 1.5 +/- 0.3 million reads per library. The diversity and physicochemical repertoire analyses included 11 donors pooled from two independent experiments. The TRBV-TRBJ cluster analysis covered naive subsets from a handful of donors and memory cells from 3 donors. Summary of the overall study and its limitations: TRBV-TRBJ usage was similar between naive CXCR3-negative and CXCR3-positive cells from the same donor, while memory cells showed distinct patterns. CXCR3 expression partially decreased after cryopreservation, so most assays used freshly isolated PBMCs. Because surface CD5, which is linked to self-reactivity in mice, was comparable between the naive subsets, TCR interaction strength was also inferred from the physicochemical properties of TRB CDR3s. Compared with CXCR3-negative naive cells, CXCR3-positive naive cells had TRB CDR3s with higher hydrophobicity (lower Kidera factor 4), lower energy, and higher strength and volume indices. Both naive subsets had comparably high repertoire diversity, while memory CD8+ T cells had much lower repertoire diversity.

To note about this clonotype: Its antigen specificity is not known.

TCRdb records NextSeq 550 as the sequencer. The Human TCR Profiling Kit (MiLaboratory) was used to prepare UMI-labeled 5' RACE TRB cDNA libraries. The full amount of extracted RNA was used for cDNA synthesis, and the full amount of resulting cDNA was used for PCR amplification. Libraries were prepared in parallel with an identical number of PCR cycles. Processing in the source paper ran as follows. With a requirement of at least two reads per UMI, MIGEC and MiXCR extracted about 50,000 +/- 10,000 unique UMI-labeled TRB cDNA molecules per library. On average, roughly 40,000 +/- 10,000 functional in-frame TRB CDR3 nucleotide clonotypes lacking stop codons were found per library. After each sample was downsampled to 5000 UMI-labeled TRB molecules, VDJtools was used to calculate diversity metrics such as normalized Shannon-Wiener and Chao1. VDJtools was used to calculate clonotype-size-weighted physicochemical properties of the central five CDR3 residues, namely interaction energy, strength, volume and Kidera factor 4. TCRdb reprocessed the raw reads; every CDR3 protein sequence is a single record, and DNA is not supplied. Clone size and V and J calls follow TCRdb, not the original study. The table held for this sample gives 100,000 to 150,000 distinct CDR3 sequences. Of the sample, nearly 0.5% falls within the top ten clones.

Inclusive of the bounding cysteine and phenylalanine, the CDR3 is 14 residues long. DNA for this receptor is not on file. Each CD8+ T cell subset was flow-sorted in triplicate, and 300,000 or so cells per subset were placed directly into RLT lysis buffer. Naive CD8+ T cells were defined stringently as CD45RO-CCR7+CD27+CD95- to exclude memory contaminants. Standard density gradient centrifugation was used to isolate peripheral blood mononuclear cells from buffy coats. Naive CXCR3-negative and CXCR3-positive CD8+ T cells were flow-sorted using a FACSAria III. Total RNA was extracted from sorted cells with an RNeasy Mini Kit.

This sequence was found in a human donor in good health. Some clones in this sample may be carry-over from other donors' samples. Specimen: naive CXCR3- CD8+ T cells from blood. Reading the label with the study, this specimen's cell subset or site is: CD45RO-CCR7+CD27+CD95- naive CD8+ T cells lacking CXCR3 (TNR3-). This sequence uses TRBV12-3 or TRBV12-4 and TRBJ1-2. The encoded CDR3 is CASSFFLSSDGYTF.